This note documents a single T cell receptor beta chain sequence. This receptor's antigen is unknown. No base quality information exists; no much larger clone differs at one position. The data are from a study of blood T cell repertoires in COVID-19 (dated by TCRdb to about 2020). A note on the overall study: Collaborator samples came from the United States, Italy and Spain and covered acute and convalescent phases of COVID-19. The material from the prospective study consisted of cDNA or gDNA derived from T cells, B-cell-depleted T cells, or PBMCs. Subjects who had been exposed to COVID-19, were actively infected with it, or had recovered from it provided the deeply sampled blood TCRbeta repertoires that made up the dataset. The repertoires were released in a freely available public database meant as a resource for research on the immune response to SARS-CoV-2. The samples were drawn from the first 160 participants of the ongoing ImmuneRACE study and from 950 to 1,500 subjects provided by 6 global collaborators. A de-identified subject ID, COVID-19 status, age in years and sex were almost always included in the sample metadata. Where available, HLA class I and class II types were taken from metadata supplied by the sample provider and were not determined by assay-based typing. The paper's findings and limits, for the study overall: The quantity of clinical and demographic metadata differed by source and by participant and was supplied without curation.

The immunoSEQ Assay, a bias-controlled multiplex PCR, was used to amplify TCRbeta CDR3 regions from genomic DNA. Per the authors' processing: Nucleated cell counts per sample were estimated from amplification of reference gene primers within the assay. To quantify the absolute abundance of each unique TCRbeta CDR3 rearrangement, sequence reads were collapsed and filtered. For each sample, productive Simpson clonality was calculated as the square root of Simpson's diversity index across productive rearrangements. The source is immuneACCESS, and TCRdb retained only in-frame sequences with V and J called. Part of the clones is not carried over; for the studies checked, unresolved V genes explain less than half of this, and the remainder is unexplained. V and J calls and clone size are those listed in that table; D and trimming were worked out from the DNA. The sample has under 450,000 clones on record, about 89% of them singletons. The ten largest clones take up 0.86% of the sample.

Enrolling through a virtual design, the prospective study's participants ranged in age from about 18 to 89 years and lived across 24 United States geographic areas. In the prospective study, participants were assigned to cohorts based on the clinical history participants reported in a screening survey and a study questionnaire. Exposed participants had been in contact with someone with a PCR-confirmed or clinician-diagnosed COVID-19 case within 2 weeks of study entry. In the prospective study, whole blood, serum and a nasopharyngeal or oropharyngeal swab were collected from each participant by mobile phlebotomists. Additional blood draws and questionnaires over an approximately 2-month period could optionally be provided by prospective study participants. Before DNA extraction, blood samples from the prospective study were shipped at room temperature or frozen. The cysteine opens and the phenylalanine closes a CDR3 of 14 amino acids. Just the 42-base CDR3 DNA is kept, in frame starting at base 1. According to the germline V gene, CDR1 reads MNHEY and CDR2 reads SVGAGI. The germline V end is reduced by 1 base and the J end by 12 bases; junction bases left unmatched: 9.

Material for sequencing was PBMCs or T cells enriched from blood (not recorded which). In this chain, TRBV6-5 is recombined with TRBJ2-1, and 7 bases in between align with TRBD1. The receptor was derived from a woman in her thirties or forties who had been exposed to COVID-19. In nucleotide form, the sequence is TGTGCCAGCAGTTACTTAGGAGACAGGGCGAGGCAGTTCTTC. It encodes CASSYLGDRARQFF.